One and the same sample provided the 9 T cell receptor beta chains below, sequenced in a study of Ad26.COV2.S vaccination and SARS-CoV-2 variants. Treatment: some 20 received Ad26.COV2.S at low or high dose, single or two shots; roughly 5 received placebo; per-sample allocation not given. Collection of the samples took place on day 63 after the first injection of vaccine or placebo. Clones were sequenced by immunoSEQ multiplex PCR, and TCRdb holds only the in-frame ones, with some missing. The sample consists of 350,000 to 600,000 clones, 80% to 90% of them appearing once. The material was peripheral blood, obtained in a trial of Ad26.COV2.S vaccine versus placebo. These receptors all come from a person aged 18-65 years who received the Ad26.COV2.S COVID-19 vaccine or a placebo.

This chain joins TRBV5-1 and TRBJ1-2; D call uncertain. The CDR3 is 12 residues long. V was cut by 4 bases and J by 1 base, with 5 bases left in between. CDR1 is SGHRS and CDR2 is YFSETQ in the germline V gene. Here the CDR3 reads CASSQDNYGYTF. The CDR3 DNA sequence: TGCGCCAGCAGCCAAGATAACTATGGCTACACCTTC.

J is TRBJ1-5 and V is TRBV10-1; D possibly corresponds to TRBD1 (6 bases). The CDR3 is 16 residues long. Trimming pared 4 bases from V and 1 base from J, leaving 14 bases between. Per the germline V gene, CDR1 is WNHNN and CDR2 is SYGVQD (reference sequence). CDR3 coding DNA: TGCGCCAGCAGTGCCCAACAGGGAGGCAGCAATCAGCCCCAGCATTTT. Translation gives CASSAQQGGSNQPQHF.

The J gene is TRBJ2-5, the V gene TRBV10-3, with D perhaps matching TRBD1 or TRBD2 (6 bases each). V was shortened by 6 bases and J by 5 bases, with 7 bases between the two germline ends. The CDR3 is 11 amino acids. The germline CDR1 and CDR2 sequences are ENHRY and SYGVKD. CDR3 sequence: CAIRGGETQYF. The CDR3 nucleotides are TGTGCCATCAGAGGGGGGGAGACCCAGTACTTC.

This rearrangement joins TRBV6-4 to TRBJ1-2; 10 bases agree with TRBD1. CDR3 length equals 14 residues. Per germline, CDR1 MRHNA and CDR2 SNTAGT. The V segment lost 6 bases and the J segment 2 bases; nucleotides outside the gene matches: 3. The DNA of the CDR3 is TGTGCCAGCAGCTCGACAGGGGGCAACTATGGCTACACCTTC. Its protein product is CASSSTGGNYGYTF.

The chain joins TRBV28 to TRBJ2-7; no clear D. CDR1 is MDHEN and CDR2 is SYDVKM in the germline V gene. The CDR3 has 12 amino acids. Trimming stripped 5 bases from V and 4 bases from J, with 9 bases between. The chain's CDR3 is CASSKMGYEQYF. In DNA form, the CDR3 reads TGTGCCAGCAGTAAGATGGGGTACGAGCAGTACTTC.

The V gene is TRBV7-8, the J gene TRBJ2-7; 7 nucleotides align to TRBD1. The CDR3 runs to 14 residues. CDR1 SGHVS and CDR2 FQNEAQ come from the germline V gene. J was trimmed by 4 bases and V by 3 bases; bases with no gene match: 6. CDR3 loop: CASSFGQESYEQYF. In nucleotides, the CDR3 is TGTGCCAGCAGCTTTGGACAGGAAAGTTACGAGCAGTACTTC.

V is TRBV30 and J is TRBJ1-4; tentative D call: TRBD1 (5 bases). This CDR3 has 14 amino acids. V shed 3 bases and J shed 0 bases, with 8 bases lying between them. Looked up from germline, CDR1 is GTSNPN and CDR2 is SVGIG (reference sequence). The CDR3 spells CAWRKGTTNEKLFF. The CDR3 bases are TGTGCCTGGAGAAAGGGGACAACTAATGAAAAACTGTTTTTT.

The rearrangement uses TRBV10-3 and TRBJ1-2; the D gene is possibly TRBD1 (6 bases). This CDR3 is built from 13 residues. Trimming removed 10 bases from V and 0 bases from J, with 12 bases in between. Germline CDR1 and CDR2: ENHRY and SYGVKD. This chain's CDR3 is CATRQEANYGYTF. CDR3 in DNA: TGTGCCACCCGACAGGAAGCTAACTATGGCTACACCTTC.

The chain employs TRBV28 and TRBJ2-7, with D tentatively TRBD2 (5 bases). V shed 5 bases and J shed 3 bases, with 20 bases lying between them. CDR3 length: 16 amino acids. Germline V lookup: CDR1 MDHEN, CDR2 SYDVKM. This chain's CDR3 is CASSEYLAPRHYEQYF. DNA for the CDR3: TGTGCCAGCAGTGAATATCTAGCTCCCCGACACTACGAGCAGTACTTC.